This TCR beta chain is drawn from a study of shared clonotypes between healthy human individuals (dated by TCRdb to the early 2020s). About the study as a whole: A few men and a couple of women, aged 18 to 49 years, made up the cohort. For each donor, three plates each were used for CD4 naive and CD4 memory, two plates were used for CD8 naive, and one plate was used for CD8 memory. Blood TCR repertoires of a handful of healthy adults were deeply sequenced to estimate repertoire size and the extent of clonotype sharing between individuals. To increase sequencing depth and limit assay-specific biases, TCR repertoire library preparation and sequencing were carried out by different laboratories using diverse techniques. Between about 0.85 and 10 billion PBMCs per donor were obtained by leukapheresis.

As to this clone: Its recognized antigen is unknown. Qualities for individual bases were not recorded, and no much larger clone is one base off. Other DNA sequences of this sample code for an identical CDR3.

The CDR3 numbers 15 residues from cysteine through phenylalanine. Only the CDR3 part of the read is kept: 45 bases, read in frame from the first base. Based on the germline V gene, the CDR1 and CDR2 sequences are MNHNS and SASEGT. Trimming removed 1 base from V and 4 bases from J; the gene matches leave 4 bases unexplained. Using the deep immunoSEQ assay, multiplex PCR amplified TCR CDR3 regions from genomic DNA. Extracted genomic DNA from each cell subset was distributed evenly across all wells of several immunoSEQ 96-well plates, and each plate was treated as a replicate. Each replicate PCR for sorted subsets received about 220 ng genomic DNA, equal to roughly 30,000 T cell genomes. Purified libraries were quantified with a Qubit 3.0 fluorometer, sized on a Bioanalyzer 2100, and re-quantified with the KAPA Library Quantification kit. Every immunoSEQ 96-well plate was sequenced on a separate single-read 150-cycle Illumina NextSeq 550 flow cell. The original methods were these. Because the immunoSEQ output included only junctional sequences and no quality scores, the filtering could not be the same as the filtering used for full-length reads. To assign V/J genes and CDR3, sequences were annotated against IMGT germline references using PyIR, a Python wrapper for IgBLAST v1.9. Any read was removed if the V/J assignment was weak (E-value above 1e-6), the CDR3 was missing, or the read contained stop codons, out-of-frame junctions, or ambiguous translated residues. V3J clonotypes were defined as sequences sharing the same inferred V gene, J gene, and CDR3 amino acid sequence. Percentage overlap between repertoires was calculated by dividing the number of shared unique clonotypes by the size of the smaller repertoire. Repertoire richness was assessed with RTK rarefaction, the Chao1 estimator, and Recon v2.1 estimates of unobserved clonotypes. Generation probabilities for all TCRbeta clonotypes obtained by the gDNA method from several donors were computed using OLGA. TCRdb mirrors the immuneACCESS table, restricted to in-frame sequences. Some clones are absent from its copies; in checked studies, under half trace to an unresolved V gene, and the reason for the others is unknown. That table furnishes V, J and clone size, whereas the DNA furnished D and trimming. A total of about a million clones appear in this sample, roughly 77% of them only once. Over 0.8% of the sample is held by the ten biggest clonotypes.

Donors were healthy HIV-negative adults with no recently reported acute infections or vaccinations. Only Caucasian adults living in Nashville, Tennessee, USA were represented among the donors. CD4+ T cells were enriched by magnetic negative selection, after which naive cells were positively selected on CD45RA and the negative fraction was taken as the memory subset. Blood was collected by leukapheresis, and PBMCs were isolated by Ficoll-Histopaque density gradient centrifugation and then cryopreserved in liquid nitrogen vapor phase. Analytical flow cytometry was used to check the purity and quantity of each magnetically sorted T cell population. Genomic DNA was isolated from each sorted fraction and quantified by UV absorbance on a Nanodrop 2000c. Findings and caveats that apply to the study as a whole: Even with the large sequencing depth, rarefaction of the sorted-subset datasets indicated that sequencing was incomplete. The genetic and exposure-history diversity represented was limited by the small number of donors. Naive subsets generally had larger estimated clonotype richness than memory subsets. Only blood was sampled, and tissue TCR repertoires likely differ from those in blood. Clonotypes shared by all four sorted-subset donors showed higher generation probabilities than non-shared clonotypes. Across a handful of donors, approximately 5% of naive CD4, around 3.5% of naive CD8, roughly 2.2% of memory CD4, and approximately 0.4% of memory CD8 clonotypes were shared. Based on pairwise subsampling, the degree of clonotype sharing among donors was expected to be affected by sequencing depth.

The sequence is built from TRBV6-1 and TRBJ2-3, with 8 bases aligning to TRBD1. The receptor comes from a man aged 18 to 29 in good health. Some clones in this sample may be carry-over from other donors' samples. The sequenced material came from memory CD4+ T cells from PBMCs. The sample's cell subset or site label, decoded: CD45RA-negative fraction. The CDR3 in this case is CASSEVSGGADTQYF. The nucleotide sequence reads TGTGCCAGCAGTGAAGTTTCAGGGGGCGCAGATACGCAGTATTTT.